This TCR beta chain originates from a study of T cell repertoires in cytomegalovirus infection. Germline V CDR1 and CDR2: SGHTA, FQGNSA. The CDR3 consists of 14 residues. The V end lost 5 bases, the J end lost 1 base, and 11 bases lay between the germline ends. This clonotype occurred a few times. TCRdb independently ran MiXCR on the reads; one entry per CDR3 protein. The sample holds approximately 320,000 distinct CDR3 sequences, over 7.5% seen once. The chain links TRBV7-2 to TRBJ1-1; possibly TRBD1 for D (6 bases). The sequencing sample was made of PBMCs. The TCR was taken from a human donor in good health (CMV status not recorded). Some clones in this sample may be carry-over from other donors' samples. The CDR3 nucleotides are TGTGCCAGCAGCGTCGGACAGTGGAACACTGAAGCTTTCTTT. Protein sequence: CASSVGQWNTEAFF. Using reference TRBV7-2 and TRBJ1-1 for the parts outside the CDR3, the full variable domain is GAGVSQSPSNKVTEKGKDVELRCDPISGHTALYWYRQSLGQGLEFLIYFQGNSAPDKSGLPSDRFSAERTGGSVSTLTIQRTQQEDSAVYLCASSVGQWNTEAFFGQGTRLTVV.